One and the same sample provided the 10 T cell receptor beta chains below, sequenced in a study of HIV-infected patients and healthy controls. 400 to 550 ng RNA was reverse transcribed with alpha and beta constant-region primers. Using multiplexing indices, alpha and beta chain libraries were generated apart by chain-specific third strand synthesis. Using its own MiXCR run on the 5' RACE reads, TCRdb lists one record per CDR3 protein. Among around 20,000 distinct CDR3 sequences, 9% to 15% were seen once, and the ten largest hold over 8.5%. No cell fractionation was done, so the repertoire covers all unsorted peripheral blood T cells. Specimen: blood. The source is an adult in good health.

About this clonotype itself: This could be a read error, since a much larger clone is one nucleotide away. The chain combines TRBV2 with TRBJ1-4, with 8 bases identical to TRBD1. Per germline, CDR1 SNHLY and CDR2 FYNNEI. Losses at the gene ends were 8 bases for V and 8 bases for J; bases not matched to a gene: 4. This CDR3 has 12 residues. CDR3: CASLGTGEKLFF. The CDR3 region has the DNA TGTGCCAGCCTGGGGACAGGAGAAAAACTGTTTTTT.

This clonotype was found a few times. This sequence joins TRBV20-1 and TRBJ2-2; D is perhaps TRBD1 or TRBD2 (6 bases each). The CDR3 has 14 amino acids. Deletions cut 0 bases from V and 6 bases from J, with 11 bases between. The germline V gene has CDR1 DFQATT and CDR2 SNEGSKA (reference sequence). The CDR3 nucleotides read TGCAGTGCTAGAGAACAGGGAGGTCCCGGGGAGCTGTTTTTT. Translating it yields CSAREQGGPGELFF.

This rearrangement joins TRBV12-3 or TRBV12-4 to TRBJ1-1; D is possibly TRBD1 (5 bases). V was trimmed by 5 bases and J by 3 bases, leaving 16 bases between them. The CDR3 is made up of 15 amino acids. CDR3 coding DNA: TGTGCCAGCAGTCCAGGGTCTTGGATGGACACTGAAGCTTTCTTT. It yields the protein CASSPGSWMDTEAFF.

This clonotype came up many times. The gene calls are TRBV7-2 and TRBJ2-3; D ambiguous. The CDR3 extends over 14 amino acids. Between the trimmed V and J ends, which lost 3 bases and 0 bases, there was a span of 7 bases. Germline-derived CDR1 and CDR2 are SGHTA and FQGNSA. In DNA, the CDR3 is TGTGCCAGCAGCTTGGGTTTAAGCACAGATACGCAGTATTTT. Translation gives CASSLGLSTDTQYF. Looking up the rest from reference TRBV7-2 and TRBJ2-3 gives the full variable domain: GAGVSQSPSNKVTEKGKDVELRCDPISGHTALYWYRQSLGQGLEFLIYFQGNSAPDKSGLPSDRFSAERTGGSVSTLTIQRTQQEDSAVYLCASSLGLSTDTQYFGPGTRLTVL.

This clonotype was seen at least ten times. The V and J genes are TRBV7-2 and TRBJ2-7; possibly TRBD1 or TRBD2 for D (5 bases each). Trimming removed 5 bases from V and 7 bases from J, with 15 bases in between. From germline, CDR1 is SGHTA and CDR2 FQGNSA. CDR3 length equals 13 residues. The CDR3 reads CASSPGRYREQYF. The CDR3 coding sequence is TGTGCCAGCAGCCCGGGACGGTATAGGGAGCAGTACTTC.

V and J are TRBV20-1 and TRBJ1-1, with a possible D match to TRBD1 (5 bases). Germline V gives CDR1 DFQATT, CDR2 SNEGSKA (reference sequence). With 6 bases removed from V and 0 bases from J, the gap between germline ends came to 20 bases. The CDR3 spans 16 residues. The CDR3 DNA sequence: TGCAGTGCCATACAGGACGGTGGAGGATTGAACACTGAAGCTTTCTTT. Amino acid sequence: CSAIQDGGGLNTEAFF.

CDR3 in amino acids: CASSVTGYGYTF. The CDR3 bases are TGTGCCAGCAGCGTCACAGGATATGGCTACACCTTC. This chain joins TRBV7-9 and TRBJ1-2; D is possibly TRBD1 (5 bases). From germline, CDR1 is SEHNR and CDR2 FQNEAQ (reference sequence). The CDR3 contains 12 residues. Trimming took 5 bases from V and 5 from J, leaving 9 bases between them.

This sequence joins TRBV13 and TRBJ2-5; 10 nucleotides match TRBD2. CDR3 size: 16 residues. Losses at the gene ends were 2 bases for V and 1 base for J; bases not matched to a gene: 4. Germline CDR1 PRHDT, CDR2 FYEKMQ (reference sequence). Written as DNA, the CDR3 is TGTGCCAGCAGCTTATGGCTAGCGGGGGTCCAAGAGACCCAGTACTTC. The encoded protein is CASSLWLAGVQETQYF.

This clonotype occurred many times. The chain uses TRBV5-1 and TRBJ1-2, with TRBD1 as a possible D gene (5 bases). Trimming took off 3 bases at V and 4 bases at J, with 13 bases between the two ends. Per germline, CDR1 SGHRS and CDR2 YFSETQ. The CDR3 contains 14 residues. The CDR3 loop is CASSSGVQSYGYTF. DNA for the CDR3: TGCGCCAGCAGCTCGGGGGTACAGTCCTATGGCTACACCTTC. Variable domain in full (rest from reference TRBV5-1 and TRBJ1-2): KAGVTQTPRYLIKTRGQQVTLSCSPISGHRSVSWYQQTPGQGLQFLFEYFSETQRNKGNFPGRFSGRQFSNSRSEMNVSTLELGDSALYLCASSSGVQSYGYTFGSGTRLTVV.

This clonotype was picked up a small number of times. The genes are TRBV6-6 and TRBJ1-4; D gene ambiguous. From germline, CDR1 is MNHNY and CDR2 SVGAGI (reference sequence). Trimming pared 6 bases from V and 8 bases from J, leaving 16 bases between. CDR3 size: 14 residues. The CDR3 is CASRGRTDTEKLFF. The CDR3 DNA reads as TGTGCCAGCAGGGGGAGGACTGATACCGAAAAACTGTTTTTT.